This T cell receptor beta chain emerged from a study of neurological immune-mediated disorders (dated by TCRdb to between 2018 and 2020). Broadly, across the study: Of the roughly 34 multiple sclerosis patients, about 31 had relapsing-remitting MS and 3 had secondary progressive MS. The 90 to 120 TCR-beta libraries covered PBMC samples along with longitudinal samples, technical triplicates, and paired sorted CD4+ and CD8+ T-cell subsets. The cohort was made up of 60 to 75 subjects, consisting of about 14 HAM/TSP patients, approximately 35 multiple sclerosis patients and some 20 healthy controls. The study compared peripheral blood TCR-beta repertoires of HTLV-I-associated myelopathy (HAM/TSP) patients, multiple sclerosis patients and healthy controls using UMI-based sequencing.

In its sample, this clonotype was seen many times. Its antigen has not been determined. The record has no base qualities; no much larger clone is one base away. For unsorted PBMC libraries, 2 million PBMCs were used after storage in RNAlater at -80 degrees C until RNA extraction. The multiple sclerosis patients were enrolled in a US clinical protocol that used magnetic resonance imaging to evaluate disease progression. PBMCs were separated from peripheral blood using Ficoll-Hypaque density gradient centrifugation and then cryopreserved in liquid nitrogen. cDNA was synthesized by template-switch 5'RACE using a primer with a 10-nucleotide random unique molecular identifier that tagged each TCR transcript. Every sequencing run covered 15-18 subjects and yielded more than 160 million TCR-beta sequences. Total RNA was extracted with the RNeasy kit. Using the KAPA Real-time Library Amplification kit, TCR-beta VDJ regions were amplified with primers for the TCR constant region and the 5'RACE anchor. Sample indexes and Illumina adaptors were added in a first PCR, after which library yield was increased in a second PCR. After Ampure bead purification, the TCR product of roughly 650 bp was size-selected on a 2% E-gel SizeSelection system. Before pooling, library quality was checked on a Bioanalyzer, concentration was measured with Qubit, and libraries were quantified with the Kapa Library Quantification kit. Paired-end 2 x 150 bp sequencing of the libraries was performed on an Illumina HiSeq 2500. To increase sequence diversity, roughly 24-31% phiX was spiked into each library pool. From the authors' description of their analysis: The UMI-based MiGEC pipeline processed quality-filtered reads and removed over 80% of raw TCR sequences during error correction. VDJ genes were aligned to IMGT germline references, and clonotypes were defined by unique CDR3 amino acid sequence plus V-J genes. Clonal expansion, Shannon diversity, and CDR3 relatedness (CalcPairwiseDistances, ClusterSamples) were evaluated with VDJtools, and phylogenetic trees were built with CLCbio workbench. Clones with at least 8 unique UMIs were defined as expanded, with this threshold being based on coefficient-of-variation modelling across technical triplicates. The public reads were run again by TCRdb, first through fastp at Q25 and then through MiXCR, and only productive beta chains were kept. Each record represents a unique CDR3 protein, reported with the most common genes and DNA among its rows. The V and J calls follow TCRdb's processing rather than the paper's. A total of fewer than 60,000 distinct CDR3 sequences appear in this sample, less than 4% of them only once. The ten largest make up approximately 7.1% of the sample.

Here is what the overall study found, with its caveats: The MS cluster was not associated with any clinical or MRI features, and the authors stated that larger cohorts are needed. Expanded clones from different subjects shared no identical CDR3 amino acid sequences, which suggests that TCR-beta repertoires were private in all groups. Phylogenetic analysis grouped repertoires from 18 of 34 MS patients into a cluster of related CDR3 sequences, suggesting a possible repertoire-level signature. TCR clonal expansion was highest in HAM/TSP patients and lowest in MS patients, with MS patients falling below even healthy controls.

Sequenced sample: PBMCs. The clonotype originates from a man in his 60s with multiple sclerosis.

DNA sequence: TGTGCCATCACTTCGGGCAGGGGCTTAGATACGCAGTATTTT. It codes for CAITSGRGLDTQYF. The chain is made from TRBV10-3 and TRBJ2-3, with TRBD1 as a weak D call on 6 bases. V and J lose 7 bases and 5 bases, and a span of 16 bases separates them. Measured from the cysteine to the phenylalanine, the CDR3 is 14 residues long. Only the CDR3 portion is preserved as DNA: 42 bases, with reading frame beginning at the first base. The germline V gene encodes CDR1 ENHRY and CDR2 SYGVKD.